The 9 T cell receptor beta chains given below trace back to one sample, sequenced in a study of graft-versus-host responses after intestinal transplantation. The antigens these receptors bind are not known. The repertoire was sequenced with immunoSEQ multiplex PCR; TCRdb's copy has only in-frame clones and lacks some. The sample yields over 75,000 clones, 80% to 95% seen once. The starting material was unstimulated CD8+ T cells sorted from spleen or lymph node cells, obtained before transplant. These receptors all come from a human donor who was the organ donor for an intestinal transplant.

This clone was counted a single time. The gene calls are TRBV28 and TRBJ2-1; 8 nucleotides align to TRBD1. Germline CDR1 reads MDHEN; CDR2 reads SYDVKM. The CDR3 runs 15 residues. After removal of 6 bases from V and 5 bases from J, the junction contained 9 bases not matched to a gene. CDR3 DNA: TGTGCCAGCAGCCAACCCGGACAGGGAAACAATGAGCAGTTCTTC. This encodes CASSQPGQGNNEQFF. Based on the CDR3 plus reference TRBV28 and TRBJ2-1, the full variable domain is DVKVTQSSRYLVKRTGEKVFLECVQDMDHENMFWYRQDPGLGLRLIYFSYDVKMKEKGDIPEGYSVSREKKERFSLILESASTNQTSMYLCASSQPGQGNNEQFFGPGTRLTVL.

The chain employs TRBV5-1 and TRBJ2-7; 12 nucleotides line up with TRBD1. CDR3 length: 14 amino acids. The germline gives CDR1 SGHRS, CDR2 YFSETQ. V lost 5 bases and J lost 6; bases outside the gene matches: 6. CDR3 nucleotide sequence: TGCGCCAGCAGGGAGGGGACAGGGGGCCTCGAGCAGTACTTC. Translating gives CASREGTGGLEQYF. Combining the CDR3 with reference TRBV5-1 and TRBJ2-7 gives the whole variable domain KAGVTQTPRYLIKTRGQQVTLSCSPISGHRSVSWYQQTPGQGLQFLFEYFSETQRNKGNFPGRFSGRQFSNSRSEMNVSTLELGDSALYLCASREGTGGLEQYFGPGTRLTVT.

The rearrangement joins TRBV14 to TRBJ2-1; 7 positions agree with TRBD2. The CDR3 is 12 amino acids. V was pared by 5 bases and J by 6 bases, with 1 base of the junction left unmatched. Germline-derived CDR1 and CDR2 are SGHDN and FVKESK. CDR3 nucleotides: TGTGCCAGCAGCGGGGGGGGCAATGAGCAGTTCTTC. It is translated as CASSGGGNEQFF.

The chain links TRBV27 to TRBJ2-3; 10 bases line up with TRBD2. CDR1 and CDR2 from the germline V gene are MNHEY and SMNVEV (reference sequence). J was trimmed by 0 bases and V by 3 bases; bases with no gene match: 0. This CDR3 has 15 residues. The DNA for the CDR3 is TGTGCCAGCAGTTTGACTAGCGGGAGCACAGATACGCAGTATTTT. Translating it yields CASSLTSGSTDTQYF.

This chain connects TRBV4-1 to TRBJ1-6, with TRBD1 as a possible D gene (5 bases). CDR1 is MGHRA and CDR2 is YSYEKL in the germline V gene. The V and J ends lost 1 base and 2 bases respectively, with 15 bases between them. The CDR3 covers 18 residues. This CDR3 is CASSQVWGDHTYNSPLHF. The CDR3 coding sequence is TGCGCCAGCAGCCAAGTTTGGGGCGATCACACCTATAATTCACCCCTCCACTTT.

The gene calls are TRBV28 and TRBJ2-3, with TRBD2 identical over 7 bases. The CDR3 runs to 13 residues. The germline V gene encodes CDR1 MDHEN and CDR2 SYDVKM. V lost 7 bases to trimming and J lost 13 bases; unmatched junction nucleotides: 14. The CDR3 here is CASTPPVGRAEYF. CDR3 sequence (DNA): TGTGCCAGCACCCCTCCGGTGGGGAGGGCTGAGTATTTT.

This sequence joins TRBV27 and TRBJ2-7; 9 bases align to TRBD1. With V trimmed by 4 bases and J by 4 bases, 2 bases remained unmatched. In germline, CDR1 is MNHEY, CDR2 SMNVEV (reference sequence). The CDR3 covers 13 residues. The CDR3 DNA sequence: TGTGCCAGCAGTTGGGACAGGGCATACGAGCAGTACTTC. Translation gives CASSWDRAYEQYF.

V usage is TRBV5-1 and J usage is TRBJ2-1, with a tentative D call TRBD2 (6 bases). The CDR3 has 11 amino acids. The V gene lost 4 bases and the J gene lost 7 bases, with 6 bases spanning the gap. Germline V lookup: CDR1 SGHRS, CDR2 YFSETQ. The CDR3 bases are TGCGCCAGCAGCGGGGGGAATGAGCAGTTCTTC. It encodes CASSGGNEQFF.

This sequence joins TRBV11-2 and TRBJ1-3; 8 nucleotides agree with TRBD1. The CDR3 loop spans 18 amino acids. The ends lost 1 base at V and 0 bases at J; junction bases unmatched: 8. Germline assignment: CDR1 SGHAT and CDR2 FQNNGV. This CDR3 reads CASSLGWTGLYSGNTIYF. In DNA, the CDR3 is TGTGCCAGCAGCTTAGGTTGGACAGGGCTCTACTCTGGAAACACCATATATTTT.